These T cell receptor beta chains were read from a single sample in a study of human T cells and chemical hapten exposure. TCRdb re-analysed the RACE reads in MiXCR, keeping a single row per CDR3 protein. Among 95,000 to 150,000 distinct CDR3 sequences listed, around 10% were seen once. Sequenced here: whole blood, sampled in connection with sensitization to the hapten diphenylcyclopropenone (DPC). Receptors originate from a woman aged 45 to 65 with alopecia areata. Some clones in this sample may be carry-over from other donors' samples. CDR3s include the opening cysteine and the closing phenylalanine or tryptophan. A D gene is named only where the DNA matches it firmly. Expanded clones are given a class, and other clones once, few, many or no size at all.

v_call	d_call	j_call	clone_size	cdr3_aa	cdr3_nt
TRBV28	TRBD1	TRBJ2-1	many	CASSYRGRPRNEQFF	TGTGCCAGCAGCTACAGGGGGCGTCCGAGGAATGAGCAGTTCTTC
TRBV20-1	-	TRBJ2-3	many	CSASSLQGMTDTQYF	TGCAGTGCTAGTTCGCTTCAGGGGATGACAGATACGCAGTATTTT
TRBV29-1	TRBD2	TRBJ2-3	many	CSVDLAGGSDTQYF	TGCAGCGTTGATTTAGCGGGGGGGTCAGATACGCAGTATTTT
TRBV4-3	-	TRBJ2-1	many	CASSQGGEGYNEQFF	TGCGCCAGCAGCCAAGGGGGAGAAGGGTACAATGAGCAGTTCTTC
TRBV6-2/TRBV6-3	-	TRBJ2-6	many	CATYGISGANVLTF	TGTGCCACCTACGGGATTTCTGGGGCCAACGTCCTGACTTTC
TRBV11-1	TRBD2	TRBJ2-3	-	CASSTRPTSGGVTDTQYF	TGTGCCAGCAGCACAAGACCGACTAGCGGGGGAGTCACAGATACGCAGTATTTT
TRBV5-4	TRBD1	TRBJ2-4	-	CASSPPGQGNLQYF	TGTGCCAGCAGCCCGCCAGGACAGGGGAATCTTCAGTACTTC
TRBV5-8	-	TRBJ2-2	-	CASTTWGAGFTGELFF	TGTGCCAGCACCACTTGGGGCGCGGGTTTCACCGGGGAGCTGTTTTTT
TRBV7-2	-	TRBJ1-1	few	CASSPQNFNTEAFF	TGTGCCAGCAGTCCACAGAATTTTAACACTGAAGCTTTCTTT
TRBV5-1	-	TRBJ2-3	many	CASSLEGSTTDTQYF	TGCGCCAGCAGCTTGGAGGGCAGTACCACAGATACGCAGTATTTT
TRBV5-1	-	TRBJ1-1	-	CASSPSGRRGEAFF	TGCGCCAGCAGCCCCTCCGGGAGGAGGGGTGAAGCTTTCTTT
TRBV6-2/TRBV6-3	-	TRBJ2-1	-	CASSRREVLNEQFF	TGTGCCAGCAGTCGAAGAGAGGTACTTAATGAGCAGTTCTTC
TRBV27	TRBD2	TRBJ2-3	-	CASSYPGLAGGRNTQYF	TGTGCCAGCAGTTACCCGGGACTAGCGGGAGGGCGAAATACGCAGTATTTT
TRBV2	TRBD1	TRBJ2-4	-	CASRAALDRALAKNIQYF	TGTGCCAGCAGGGCGGCCTTGGACAGGGCACTAGCCAAAAACATTCAGTACTTC
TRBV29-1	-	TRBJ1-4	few	CSVEAARDEKLFF	TGCAGCGTTGAAGCGGCCCGCGATGAAAAACTGTTTTTT
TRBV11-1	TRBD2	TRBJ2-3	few	CASRSSGGAGDTQYF	TGTGCCAGCAGATCCAGCGGGGGGGCAGGAGATACGCAGTATTTT
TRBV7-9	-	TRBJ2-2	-	CASSLVTNTGELFF	TGTGCCAGCAGCTTAGTCACGAACACCGGGGAGCTGTTTTTT